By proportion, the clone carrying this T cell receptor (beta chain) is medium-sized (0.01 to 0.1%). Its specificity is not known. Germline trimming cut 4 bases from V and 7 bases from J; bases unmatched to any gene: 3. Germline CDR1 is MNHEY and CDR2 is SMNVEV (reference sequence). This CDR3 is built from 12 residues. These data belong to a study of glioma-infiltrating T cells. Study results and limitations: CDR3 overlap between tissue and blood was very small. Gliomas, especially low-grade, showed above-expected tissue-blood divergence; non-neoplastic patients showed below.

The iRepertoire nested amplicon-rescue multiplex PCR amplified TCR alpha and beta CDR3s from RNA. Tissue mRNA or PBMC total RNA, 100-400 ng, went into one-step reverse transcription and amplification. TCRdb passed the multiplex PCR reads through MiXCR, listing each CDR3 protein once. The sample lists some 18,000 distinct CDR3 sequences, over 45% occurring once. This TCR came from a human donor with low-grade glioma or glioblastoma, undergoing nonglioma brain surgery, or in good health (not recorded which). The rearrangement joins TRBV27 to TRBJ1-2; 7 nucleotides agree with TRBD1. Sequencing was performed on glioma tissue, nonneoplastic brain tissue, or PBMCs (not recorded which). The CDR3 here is CASSSTGSGYTF. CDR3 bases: TGTGCCAGCAGTTCGACAGGGTCTGGCTACACCTTC.